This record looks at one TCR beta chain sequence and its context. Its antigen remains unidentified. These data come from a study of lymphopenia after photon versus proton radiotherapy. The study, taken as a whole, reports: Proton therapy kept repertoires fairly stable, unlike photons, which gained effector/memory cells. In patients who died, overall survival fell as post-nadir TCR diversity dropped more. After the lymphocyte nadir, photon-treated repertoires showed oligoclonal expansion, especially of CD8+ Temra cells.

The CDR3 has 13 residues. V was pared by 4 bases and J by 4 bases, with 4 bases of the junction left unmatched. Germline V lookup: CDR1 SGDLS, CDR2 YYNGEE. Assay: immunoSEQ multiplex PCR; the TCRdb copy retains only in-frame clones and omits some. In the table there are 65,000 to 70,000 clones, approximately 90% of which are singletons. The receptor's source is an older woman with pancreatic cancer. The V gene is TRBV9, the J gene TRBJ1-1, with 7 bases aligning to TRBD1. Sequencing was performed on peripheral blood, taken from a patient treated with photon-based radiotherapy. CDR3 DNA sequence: TGTGCCAGCAGCAAGCAGGGGGGCACTGAAGCTTTCTTT. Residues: CASSKQGGTEAFF.